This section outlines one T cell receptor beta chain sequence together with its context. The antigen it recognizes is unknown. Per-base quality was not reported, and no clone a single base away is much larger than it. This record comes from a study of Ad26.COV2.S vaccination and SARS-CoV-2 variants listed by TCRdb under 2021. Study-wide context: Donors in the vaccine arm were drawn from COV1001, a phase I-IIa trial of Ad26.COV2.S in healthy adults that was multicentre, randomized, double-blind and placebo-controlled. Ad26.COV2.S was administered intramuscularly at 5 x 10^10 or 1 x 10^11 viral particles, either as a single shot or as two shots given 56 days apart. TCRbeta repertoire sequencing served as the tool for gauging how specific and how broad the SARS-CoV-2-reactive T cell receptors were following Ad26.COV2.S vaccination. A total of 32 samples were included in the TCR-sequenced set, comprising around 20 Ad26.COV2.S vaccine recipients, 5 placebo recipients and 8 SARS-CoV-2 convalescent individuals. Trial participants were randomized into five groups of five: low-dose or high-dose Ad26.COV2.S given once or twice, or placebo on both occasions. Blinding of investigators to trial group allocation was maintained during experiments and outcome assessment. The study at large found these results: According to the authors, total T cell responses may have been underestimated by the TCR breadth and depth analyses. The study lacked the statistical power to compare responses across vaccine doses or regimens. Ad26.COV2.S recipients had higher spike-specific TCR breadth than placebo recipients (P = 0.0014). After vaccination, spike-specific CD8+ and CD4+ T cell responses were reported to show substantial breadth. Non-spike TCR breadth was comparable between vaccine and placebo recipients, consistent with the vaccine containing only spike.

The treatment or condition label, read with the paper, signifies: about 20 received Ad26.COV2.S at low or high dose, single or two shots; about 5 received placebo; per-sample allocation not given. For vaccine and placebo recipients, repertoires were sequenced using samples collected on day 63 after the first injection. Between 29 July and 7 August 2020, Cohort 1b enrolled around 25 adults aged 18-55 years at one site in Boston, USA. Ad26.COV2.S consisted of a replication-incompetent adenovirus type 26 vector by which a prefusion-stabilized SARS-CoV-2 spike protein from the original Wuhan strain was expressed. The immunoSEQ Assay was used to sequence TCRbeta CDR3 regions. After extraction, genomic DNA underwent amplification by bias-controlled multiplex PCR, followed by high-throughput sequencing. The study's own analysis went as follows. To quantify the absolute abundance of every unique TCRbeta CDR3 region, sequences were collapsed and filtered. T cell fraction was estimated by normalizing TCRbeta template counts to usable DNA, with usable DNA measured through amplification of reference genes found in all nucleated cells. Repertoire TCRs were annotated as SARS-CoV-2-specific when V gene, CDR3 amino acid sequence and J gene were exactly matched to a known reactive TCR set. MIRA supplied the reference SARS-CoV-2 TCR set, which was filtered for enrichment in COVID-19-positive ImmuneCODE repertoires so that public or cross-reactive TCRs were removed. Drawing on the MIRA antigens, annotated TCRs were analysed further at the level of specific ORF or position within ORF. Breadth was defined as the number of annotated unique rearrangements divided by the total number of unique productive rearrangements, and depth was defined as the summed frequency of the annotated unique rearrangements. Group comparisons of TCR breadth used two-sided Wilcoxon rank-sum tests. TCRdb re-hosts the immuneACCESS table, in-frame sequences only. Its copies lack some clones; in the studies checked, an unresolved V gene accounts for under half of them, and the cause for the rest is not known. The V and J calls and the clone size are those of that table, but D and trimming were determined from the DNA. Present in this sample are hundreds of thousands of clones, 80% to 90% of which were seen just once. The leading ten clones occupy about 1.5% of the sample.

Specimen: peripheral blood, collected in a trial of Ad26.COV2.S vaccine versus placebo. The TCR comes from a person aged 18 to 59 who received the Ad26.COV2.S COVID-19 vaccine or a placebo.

The CDR3 is CATSRPTSNNEQFF. The sequenced DNA is TGTGCCACCAGCAGACCGACTAGCAACAATGAGCAGTTCTTC. This chain joins TRBV15 to TRBJ2-1; TRBD2 matches 7 bases in the middle. CDR1 and CDR2 (LNHNV, YYDKDF) derive from the germline V gene (reference sequence). V and J are trimmed by 2 bases and 5 bases, and the gene matches miss 3 bases of the junction. Spanning cysteine to phenylalanine, the CDR3 consists of 14 amino acids. The retained sequence is limited to the CDR3, 42 bases, with the frame set at the first base.